This record concerns one T cell receptor (beta chain) sequence. Its antigen is as yet unknown. Germline values: CDR1 SGHTS, CDR2 YDEGEE. The CDR3 has 15 amino acids. V dropped 0 bases and J dropped 5 bases, with 12 bases sitting between them. Clones were read by immunoSEQ multiplex PCR, and TCRdb kept only the in-frame ones, dropping some. The data show approximately 140,000 clones, with about 88% seen just once and roughly 4% held by the top ten. These data are taken from a study of radiation and T cells in renal cell carcinoma. Time point meaning: baseline pretreatment blood. Regarding treatment: 15 Gy SBRT to primary tumor, nephrectomy 4 weeks later. Study findings and constraints: From baseline, blood top tumor clonotypes peaked at 2 weeks post-radiation. No pretreatment tumor biopsies were available for baseline clonotypes.

Sequenced here: blood, sampled from a patient whose treatment included radiotherapy and nephrectomy. The clonotype originates from a woman between 65 and 79 years old with renal cell carcinoma. The V call is TRBV5-8, the J call TRBJ1-5; D is unclear. The CDR3 DNA reads as TGTGCCAGCAGCTTGGGGGAGGGAGTCCATCAGCCCCAGCATTTT. Amino acids: CASSLGEGVHQPQHF.